The entry that follows covers one T cell receptor (beta chain) sequence. Some clones are missing from TCRdb's copy, which holds only in-frame ones; the method was immunoSEQ multiplex PCR. The table has roughly 170,000 clones, 79% seen once. Germline lookup yields CDR1 SGHDN and CDR2 FVKESK. This CDR3 has 15 residues. With 4 bases removed from V and 2 bases from J, the gap between germline ends came to 13 bases. This record comes from a study of blood T cell repertoires in COVID-19. The receptor comes from a woman in her sixties with COVID-19, enrolled during active disease. The sequencing sample was made of peripheral blood. The chain carries TRBV14 and TRBJ2-3; perhaps TRBD1 as D (6 bases). The CDR3 nucleotides are TGTGCCAGCAGCCCCCGGACAGAATTCACAGATACGCAGTATTTT. It codes for CASSPRTEFTDTQYF.